This T cell receptor (beta chain) was profiled in a study of blood T cell repertoires in COVID-19. Study-level information: Collection of acute and convalescent COVID-19 samples took place in the United States, Italy and Spain. From T cells, B-cell-depleted T cells, or PBMCs came the material, which was cDNA or gDNA.

Per the study methods: Quantification of nucleated cells was approximated via reference gene primer amplification. This table comes from immunoSEQ multiplex PCR, and its TCRdb copy is limited to in-frame clones, with some not included. V and J calls and clone size are those listed in that table; D and trimming were worked out from the DNA. The sample has 200,000 to 250,000 clones; 88% are singletons. This CDR3 is built from 15 residues. V dropped 4 bases and J dropped 2; count of bases not matched to a gene: 6. Germline assignment: CDR1 SGHRS and CDR2 YFSETQ. This receptor was obtained from a man aged 65 to 85 with acute or convalescent COVID-19. Input material: peripheral blood. The chain combines TRBV5-1 with TRBJ2-7; 10 nucleotides line up with TRBD1. The CDR3 reads CASSRQGAEAYEQYF. The DNA for the CDR3 is TGCGCCAGCAGCCGACAGGGGGCAGAAGCCTACGAGCAGTACTTC.